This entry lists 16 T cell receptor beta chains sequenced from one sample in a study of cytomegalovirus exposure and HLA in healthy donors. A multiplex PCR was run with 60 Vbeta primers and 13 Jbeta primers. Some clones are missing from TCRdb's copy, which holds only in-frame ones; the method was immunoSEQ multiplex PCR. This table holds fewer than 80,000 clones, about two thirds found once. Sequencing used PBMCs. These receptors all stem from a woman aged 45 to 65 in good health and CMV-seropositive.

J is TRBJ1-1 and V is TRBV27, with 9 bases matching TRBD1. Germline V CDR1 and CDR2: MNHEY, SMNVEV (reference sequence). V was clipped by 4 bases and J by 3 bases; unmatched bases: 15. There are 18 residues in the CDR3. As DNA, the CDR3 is TGTGCCAGCAGTTCCCCTCCGGGACAGGGCGATTGGTACACTGAAGCTTTCTTT. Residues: CASSSPPGQGDWYTEAFF.

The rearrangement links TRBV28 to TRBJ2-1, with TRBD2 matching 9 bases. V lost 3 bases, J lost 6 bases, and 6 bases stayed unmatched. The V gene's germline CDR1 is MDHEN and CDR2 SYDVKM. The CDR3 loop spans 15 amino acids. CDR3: CASSFAGGPPNEQFF. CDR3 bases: TGTGCCAGCAGTTTTGCGGGGGGGCCTCCCAATGAGCAGTTCTTC. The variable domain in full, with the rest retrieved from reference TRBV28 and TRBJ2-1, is DVKVTQSSRYLVKRTGEKVFLECVQDMDHENMFWYRQDPGLGLRLIYFSYDVKMKEKGDIPEGYSVSREKKERFSLILESASTNQTSMYLCASSFAGGPPNEQFFGPGTRLTVL.

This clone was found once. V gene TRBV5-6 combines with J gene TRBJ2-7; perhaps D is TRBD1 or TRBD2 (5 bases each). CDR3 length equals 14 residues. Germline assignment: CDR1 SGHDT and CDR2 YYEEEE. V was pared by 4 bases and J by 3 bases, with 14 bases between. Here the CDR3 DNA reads TGTGCCAGCAGCGGAGGAATACAGGACTACGAGCAGTACGTC. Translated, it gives CASSGGIQDYEQYV.

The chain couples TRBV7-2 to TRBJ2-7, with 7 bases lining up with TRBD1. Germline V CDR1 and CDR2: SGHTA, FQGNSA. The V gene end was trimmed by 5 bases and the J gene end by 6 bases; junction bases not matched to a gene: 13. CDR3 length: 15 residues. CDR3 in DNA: TGTGCCAGCAGCACAAGACAGGGCATCCTTTCCGAGCAGTACTTC. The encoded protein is CASSTRQGILSEQYF.

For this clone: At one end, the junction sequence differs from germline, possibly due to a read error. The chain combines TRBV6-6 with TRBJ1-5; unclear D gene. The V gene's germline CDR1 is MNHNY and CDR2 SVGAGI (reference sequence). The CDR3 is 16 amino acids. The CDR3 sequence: CASSHSIVTSGQPQHF. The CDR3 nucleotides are TGTGCCAGCAGTCACTCCATTGTCACCTCCGGTCAGCCCCAGCATTTT.

CDR3 DNA: TGTGCCAGCAGCGCCCCGGGCTCTGGAAACACCATATATTTT. As protein: CASSAPGSGNTIYF. The V gene is TRBV9, the J gene TRBJ1-3; D ambiguous. V lost 3 bases and J lost 0, with 7 bases in between. Germline CDR1 reads SGDLS; CDR2 reads YYNGEE. The CDR3 is 14 residues long.

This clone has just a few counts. CDR3 sequence reads: CASSARQGPYEQYF. The CDR3 DNA reads as TGTGCCAGCAGCGCCCGACAGGGGCCCTACGAGCAGTACTTC. The chain has TRBV7-2 and TRBJ2-7, with 8 positions matching TRBD1. In germline, CDR1 is SGHTA, CDR2 FQGNSA. V was pared by 5 bases and J by 2 bases, with 5 bases of the junction left unmatched. This CDR3 comprises 14 residues.

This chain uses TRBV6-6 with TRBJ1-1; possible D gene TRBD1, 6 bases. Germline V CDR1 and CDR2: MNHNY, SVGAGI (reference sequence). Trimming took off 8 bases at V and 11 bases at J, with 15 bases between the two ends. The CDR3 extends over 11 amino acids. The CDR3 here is CASGGGPRAFF. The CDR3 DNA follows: TGTGCCAGCGGGGGCGGTCCGAGGGCTTTCTTT.

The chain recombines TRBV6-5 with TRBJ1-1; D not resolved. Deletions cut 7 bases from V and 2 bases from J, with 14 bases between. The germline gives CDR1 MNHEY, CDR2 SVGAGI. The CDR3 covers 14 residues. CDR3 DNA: TGTGCCAGCAACGATCGTCAGCGAAACACTGAAGCTTTCTTT. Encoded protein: CASNDRQRNTEAFF.

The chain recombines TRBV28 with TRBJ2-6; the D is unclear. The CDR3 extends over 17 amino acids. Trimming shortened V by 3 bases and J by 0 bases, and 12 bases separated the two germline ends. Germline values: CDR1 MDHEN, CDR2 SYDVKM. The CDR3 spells CASSFQQTFSGANVLTF. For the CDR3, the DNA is TGTGCCAGCAGTTTTCAACAGACCTTCTCTGGGGCCAACGTCCTGACTTTC.

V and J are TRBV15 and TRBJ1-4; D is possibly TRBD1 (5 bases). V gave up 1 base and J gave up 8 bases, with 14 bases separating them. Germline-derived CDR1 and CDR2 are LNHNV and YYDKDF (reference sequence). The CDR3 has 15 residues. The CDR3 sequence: CATSRAREGNEKLFF. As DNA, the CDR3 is TGTGCCACCAGCAGAGCAAGGGAGGGGAACGAAAAACTGTTTTTT.

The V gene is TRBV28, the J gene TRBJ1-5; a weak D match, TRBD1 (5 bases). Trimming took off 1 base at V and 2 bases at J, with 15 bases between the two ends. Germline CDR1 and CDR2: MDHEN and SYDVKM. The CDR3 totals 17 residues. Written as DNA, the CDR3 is TGTGCCAGCAGTTTATTCGGGAGACAGAAACGCAATCAGCCCCAGCATTTT. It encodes CASSLFGRQKRNQPQHF.

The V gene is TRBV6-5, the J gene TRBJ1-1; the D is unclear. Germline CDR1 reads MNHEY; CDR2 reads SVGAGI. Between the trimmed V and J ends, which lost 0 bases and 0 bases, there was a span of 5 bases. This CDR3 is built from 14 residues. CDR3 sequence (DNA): TGTGCCAGCAGTTACTCGAGAATGAACACTGAAGCTTTCTTT. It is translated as CASSYSRMNTEAFF.

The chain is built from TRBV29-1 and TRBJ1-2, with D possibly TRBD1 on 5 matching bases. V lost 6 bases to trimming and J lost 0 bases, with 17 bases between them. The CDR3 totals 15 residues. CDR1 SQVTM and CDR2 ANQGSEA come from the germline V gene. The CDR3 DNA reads TGCAGCGTGCGTAATCGCCGGGGGGCTAACTATGGCTACACCTTC. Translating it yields CSVRNRRGANYGYTF.

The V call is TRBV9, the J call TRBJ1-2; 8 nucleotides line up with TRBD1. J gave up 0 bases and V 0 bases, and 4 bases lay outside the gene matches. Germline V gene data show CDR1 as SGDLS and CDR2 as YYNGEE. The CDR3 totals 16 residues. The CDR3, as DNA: TGTGCCAGCAGCGTAGGGGGGACAGGTGCTAACTATGGCTACACCTTC. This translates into CASSVGGTGANYGYTF. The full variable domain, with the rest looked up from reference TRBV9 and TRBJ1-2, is DSGVTQTPKHLITATGQRVTLRCSPRSGDLSVYWYQQSLDQGLQFLIQYYNGEERAKGNILERFSAQQFPDLHSELNLSSLELGDSALYFCASSVGGTGANYGYTFGSGTRLTVV.

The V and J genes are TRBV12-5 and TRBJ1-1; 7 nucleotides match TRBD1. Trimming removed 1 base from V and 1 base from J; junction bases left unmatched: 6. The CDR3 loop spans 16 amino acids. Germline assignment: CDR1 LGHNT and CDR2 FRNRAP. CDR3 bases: TGTGCTAGTGGTTTGGCGACAGGGAAAGGGAACACTGAAGCTTTCTTT. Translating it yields CASGLATGKGNTEAFF.